The 5 T cell receptor beta chains below come from one sample, sequenced in a study of OX40 agonist ivuxolimab in advanced cancers. TCRdb keeps only in-frame clones here, not all; method: immunoSEQ multiplex PCR. The sample gives some 130,000 clones, just over 90% of which show up once; more than 0.9% is in the top ten. The specimen was CD4+ or CD8+ T cells sorted from blood, collected in a trial of the OX40 agonist ivuxolimab. These receptors were obtained from an adult with an advanced solid tumor such as melanoma, head and neck, liver or kidney cancer.

The table lists this clone with a count of one. The V and J genes are TRBV7-2 and TRBJ2-7, with 13 bases matching TRBD2. Losses at the gene ends were 3 bases for V and 1 base for J; bases not matched to a gene: 6. CDR3 length equals 17 residues. Per germline, CDR1 SGHTA and CDR2 FQGNSA. CDR3 DNA sequence: TGTGCCAGCAGCTTTCGACTAGCGGGAGGTACATCCTACGAGCAGTACTTC. This sequence encodes CASSFRLAGGTSYEQYF. The whole variable domain, remainder taken from reference TRBV7-2 and TRBJ2-7, is GAGVSQSPSNKVTEKGKDVELRCDPISGHTALYWYRQSLGQGLEFLIYFQGNSAPDKSGLPSDRFSAERTGGSVSTLTIQRTQQEDSAVYLCASSFRLAGGTSYEQYFGPGTRLTVT.

The rearrangement joins TRBV5-4 to TRBJ2-1; 14 bases are shared with TRBD2. In germline, CDR1 is SGHNT, CDR2 YYREEE (reference sequence). The V and J ends lost 2 bases and 10 bases, in that order; junction bases with no gene match: 2. The CDR3 runs 14 residues. The CDR3 bases are TGTGCCAGCAGCTTTGGACTAGCGGGAGGAGAGCAGTTCTTC. Protein product: CASSFGLAGGEQFF.

This chain joins TRBV27 and TRBJ2-5; D might be TRBD2 (6 bases). The J call is doubtful: the DNA matches TRBJ2-7 better. CDR3 size: 15 residues. CDR1 and CDR2 from the germline V gene are MNHEY and SMNVEV (reference sequence). CDR3 sequence reads: CASSSPFGSSYEQYF. As DNA, the CDR3 is TGTGCCAGCAGTTCGCCATTCGGGAGTTCCTACGAGCAGTACTTC.

The genes are TRBV9 and TRBJ2-1, with a tentative D call TRBD1 (7 bases). The germline V gene encodes CDR1 SGDLS and CDR2 YYNGEE. V lost 3 bases, J lost 0 bases, and 19 bases lay in between. The CDR3 consists of 18 residues. The CDR3 DNA is TGTGCCAGCAGCGCCAGCCTTTCGCGGGACAGCTCCTACAATGAGCAGTTCTTC. This encodes CASSASLSRDSSYNEQFF. Full variable domain (rest looked up from reference TRBV9 and TRBJ2-1): DSGVTQTPKHLITATGQRVTLRCSPRSGDLSVYWYQQSLDQGLQFLIQYYNGEERAKGNILERFSAQQFPDLHSELNLSSLELGDSALYFCASSASLSRDSSYNEQFFGPGTRLTVL.

The V gene is TRBV7-9, the J gene TRBJ2-2; perhaps TRBD1 as D (5 bases). V gave up 1 base and J gave up 5 bases, with 17 bases separating them. Germline-derived CDR1 and CDR2 are SEHNR and FQNEAQ (reference sequence). The CDR3 is 17 residues long. CDR3 region: CASSLVAFLAGTGELFF. In DNA form, the CDR3 reads TGTGCCAGCAGCTTAGTGGCCTTTTTGGCAGGGACCGGGGAGCTGTTTTTT.